The text below deals with one T cell receptor beta chain. The data stem from a study of CD8+ T cells in alopecia areata. Extraction of RNA preceded its reverse transcription into cDNA, which served as the sequencing template. Clones were sequenced by immunoSEQ multiplex PCR, and TCRdb holds only the in-frame ones, with some missing. Among some 80,000 clones listed, roughly 66% were seen once. The treatment here: oral pan-JAK inhibitor, 5-10 mg twice daily. Individuals with alopecia areata gave both lesional scalp punch biopsies and peripheral blood for collection. The CDR3 extends over 16 amino acids. Trimming left V 4 bases short and J 5 bases short, with 20 bases between. CDR1 MNHEY and CDR2 SMNVEV come from the germline V gene (reference sequence).

The sequence was obtained from a human donor with alopecia areata. This specimen consisted of CD8+ T cells sorted from blood, obtained at week 24, from a patient treated with tofacitinib. J is TRBJ2-5 and V is TRBV27, with D tentatively TRBD2 (7 bases). Here the CDR3 reads CASSSLLGGARETQYF. The CDR3 DNA follows: TGTGCCAGCAGTTCGCTCCTTGGGGGGGCCCGGGAGACCCAGTACTTC.